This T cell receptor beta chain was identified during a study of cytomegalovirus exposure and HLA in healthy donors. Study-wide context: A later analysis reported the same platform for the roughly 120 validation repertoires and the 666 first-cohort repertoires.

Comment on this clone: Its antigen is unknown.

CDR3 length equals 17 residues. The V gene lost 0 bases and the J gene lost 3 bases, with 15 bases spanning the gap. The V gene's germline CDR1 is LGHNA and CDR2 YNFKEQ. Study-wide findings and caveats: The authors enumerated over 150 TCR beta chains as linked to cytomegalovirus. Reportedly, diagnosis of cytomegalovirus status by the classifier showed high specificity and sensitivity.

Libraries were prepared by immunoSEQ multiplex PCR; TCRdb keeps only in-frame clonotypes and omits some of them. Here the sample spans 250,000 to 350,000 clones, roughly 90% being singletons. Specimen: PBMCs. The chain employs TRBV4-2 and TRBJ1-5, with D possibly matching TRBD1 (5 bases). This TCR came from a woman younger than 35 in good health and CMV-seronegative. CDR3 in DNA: TGTGCCAGCAGCCAAGATGGTAGGGGCCGCCACAATCAGCCCCAGCATTTT. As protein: CASSQDGRGRHNQPQHF.